The entry that follows covers one TCR beta chain sequence. Antigen: not known. This specimen belongs to a study of PD-1 blockade in classical Hodgkin lymphoma. Study results and limitations: Significant TCR diversity gains by C4D1 occurred in CD4+ but not CD8+ cells. Relative to healthy donors, newly diagnosed patients reportedly had lower baseline TCR diversity, which was reported as lower still in relapsed/refractory patients.

All trial patients relapsed after autologous stem cell transplantation. Produced via immunoSEQ multiplex PCR; TCRdb's table is partial and in-frame only. Among about 21,000 clones listed, about two thirds were seen once. The sequencing used peripheral blood mononuclear cells (PBMCs), collected at baseline. This TCR derives from a human donor with classical Hodgkin lymphoma.

Here the CDR3 reads CASSSTGLDGYTF. The CDR3 DNA follows: TGCGCCAGCAGCTCTACAGGGTTAGATGGCTACACCTTC. The genes are TRBV5-1 and TRBJ1-2, with TRBD1 as a possible D gene (6 bases). The CDR3 sequence is 13 residues long. The germline gives CDR1 SGHRS, CDR2 YFSETQ. The V and J ends lost 3 bases and 6 bases respectively, with 12 bases between them.